These 10 T cell receptor beta chains came from one sample sequenced in a study of CD8+CD57+ T cells in acquired aplastic anemia. The sequenced patients had an expansion of CD8+CD57+ cells seen by flow cytometry. Researchers used genomic DNA as the template to profile TCR beta VDJ and CDR3. MiXCR, applied by TCRdb to the reads, yields one record per CDR3 protein. This sample has 200,000 to 250,000 distinct CDR3 sequences, with less than 75% found just once. Input material: sorted CD4+, CD8+, or CD8+CD57+ T cells (not recorded which) from PBMCs. Every receptor here comes from a human donor with aplastic anemia.

This clonotype was observed a handful of times. V and J are TRBV15 and TRBJ2-5; TRBD2 aligns across 8 bases. Per the germline V gene, CDR1 is LNHNV and CDR2 is YYDKDF (reference sequence). The CDR3 has 14 residues. Losses at the gene ends were 5 bases for V and 4 bases for J; bases not matched to a gene: 6. For the CDR3, the DNA is TGTGCCACCAGCGGCGGGGGGAGTTTAGAGACCCAGTACTTC. Its protein product is CATSGGGSLETQYF.

About this clonotype: The junction and the germline gene differ at one end; a read error may be behind it. J is TRBJ1-5 and V is TRBV7-2; D is undetermined. Germline V gene sequence: CDR1 SGHTA, CDR2 FQGNSA. There are 13 residues in the CDR3. CDR3 in amino acids: CASSLGPNQSQHF. The CDR3 region has the DNA TGTGCCAGCAGCTTAGGACCTAATCAGTCCCAGCATTTT.

The gene calls are TRBV15 and TRBJ1-3, with 9 bases fitting TRBD1. Germline V lookup: CDR1 LNHNV, CDR2 YYDKDF (reference sequence). The CDR3 has 16 residues. With V trimmed by 3 bases and J by 4 bases, 7 bases remained unmatched. The CDR3 loop reads CATSRARDRAGNTIYF. Written as DNA, the CDR3 is TGTGCCACCAGCAGGGCACGGGACAGGGCCGGAAACACCATATATTTT.

This chain connects TRBV25-1 to TRBJ2-1, with D maybe TRBD1 (6 bases). Trimming removed 1 base from V and 7 bases from J, with 11 bases in between. From germline, CDR1 is MGHDK and CDR2 SYGVNS. The CDR3 loop spans 14 amino acids. The CDR3 here is CASSELGAGNEQFF. In DNA, the CDR3 is TGTGCCAGCAGTGAATTGGGGGCTGGGAATGAGCAGTTCTTC. The full variable domain, with the rest looked up from reference TRBV25-1 and TRBJ2-1, is EADIYQTPRYLVIGTGKKITLECSQTMGHDKMYWYQQDPGMELHLIHYSYGVNSTEKGDLSSESTVSRIRTEHFPLTLESARPSHTSQYLCASSELGAGNEQFFGPGTRLTVL.

The chain is built from TRBV2 and TRBJ1-5; 7 positions match TRBD1. Germline V gene data show CDR1 as SNHLY and CDR2 as FYNNEI. The V gene end was trimmed by 5 bases and the J gene end by 5 bases; junction bases not matched to a gene: 12. This CDR3 has 16 residues. CDR3 in DNA: TGTGCCAGCAGTACAGGGGCGTTGGGGAATTATCAGCCCCAGCATTTT. Translation gives CASSTGALGNYQPQHF.

V usage is TRBV7-2 and J usage is TRBJ2-1, with D hard to call. This CDR3 comprises 14 residues. Germline V gene sequence: CDR1 SGHTA, CDR2 FQGNSA. V was clipped by 4 bases and J by 9 bases, with 16 bases between them. DNA for the CDR3: TGTGCCAGCAGCTCGGCCGCCGGCCTGTTTGAGCAGTTCTTC. Translating it yields CASSSAAGLFEQFF. The whole variable domain, remainder taken from reference TRBV7-2 and TRBJ2-1, is GAGVSQSPSNKVTEKGKDVELRCDPISGHTALYWYRQSLGQGLEFLIYFQGNSAPDKSGLPSDRFSAERTGGSVSTLTIQRTQQEDSAVYLCASSSAAGLFEQFFGPGTRLTVL.

This clonotype was detected ten times or more. The rearrangement links TRBV4-2 to TRBJ2-3; 12 bases are shared with TRBD2. This CDR3 contains 16 residues. Germline-derived CDR1 and CDR2 are LGHNA and YNFKEQ. With 1 base clipped from V and 11 bases from J, the junction kept 10 bases outside the gene matches. In DNA form, the CDR3 reads TGTGCCAGCAGCCAAGGAAGGGCTAGCGGGGGGGCGGAGCAGTATTTT. This encodes CASSQGRASGGAEQYF.

The J gene is TRBJ2-1, the V gene TRBV7-9; D possibly corresponds to TRBD1 (6 bases). V was clipped by 0 bases and J by 4 bases, with 16 bases between them. The CDR3 is made up of 17 amino acids. Germline-derived CDR1 and CDR2 are SEHNR and FQNEAQ (reference sequence). The CDR3 coding sequence is TGTGCCAGCAGCTTAGCGATGGTCGCAGGGGAATACAATGAGCAGTTCTTC. Its translation is CASSLAMVAGEYNEQFF.

By share, this clonotype counts as medium-sized. The chain uses TRBV2 and TRBJ2-3, with 10 bases that match TRBD1. The junction had 9 bases not matched to a gene; V was cut back by 6 bases and J by 6 bases. Germline lookup yields CDR1 SNHLY and CDR2 FYNNEI. The CDR3 loop spans 15 amino acids. CDR3 loop: CASRTGTGVPDTQYF. The CDR3 DNA reads TGTGCCAGCAGAACCGGGACAGGGGTTCCCGATACGCAGTATTTT.

A few counts support this clonotype. J is TRBJ1-6 and V is TRBV15; TRBD1 is a possible D gene (6 bases). This CDR3 is built from 15 residues. V was shortened by 0 bases and J by 10 bases, with 13 bases between the two germline ends. The germline CDR1 and CDR2 sequences are LNHNV and YYDKDF (reference sequence). This chain's CDR3 is CATSRDVGAGSPLHF. The CDR3 nucleotides are TGTGCCACCAGCAGAGATGTGGGGGCCGGATCACCCCTCCACTTT.